The clone carrying this T cell receptor (beta chain) was detected only once. What it recognizes is unknown. This sample is drawn from a study of shared clonotypes between healthy human individuals. Broader study findings: Sharing across four donors was highest in naive CD4 (roughly 5%) and lowest in memory CD8 (around 0.4%). Clonotypes not shared had lower generation probabilities than those common to all four donors.

V lost 0 bases, J lost 2 bases, and 9 bases lay in between. The CDR3 consists of 14 residues. The V gene's germline CDR1 is SGDLS and CDR2 YYNGEE. Profiling relied on immunoSEQ multiplex PCR, and the TCRdb table lists in-frame clones only, not all of them. The data contain over a million clones, around 95% of them singletons. The source of this sequence is a young man in good health. The sequenced sample consisted of naive CD4+ T cells sorted from blood. The sample's subset: CD45RA+ positively selected. The gene calls are TRBV9 and TRBJ2-7; possibly TRBD1 for D (5 bases). In DNA, the CDR3 is TGTGCCAGCAGCGTAGGTGACAGAACCTACGAGCAGTACTTC. Its protein is CASSVGDRTYEQYF.